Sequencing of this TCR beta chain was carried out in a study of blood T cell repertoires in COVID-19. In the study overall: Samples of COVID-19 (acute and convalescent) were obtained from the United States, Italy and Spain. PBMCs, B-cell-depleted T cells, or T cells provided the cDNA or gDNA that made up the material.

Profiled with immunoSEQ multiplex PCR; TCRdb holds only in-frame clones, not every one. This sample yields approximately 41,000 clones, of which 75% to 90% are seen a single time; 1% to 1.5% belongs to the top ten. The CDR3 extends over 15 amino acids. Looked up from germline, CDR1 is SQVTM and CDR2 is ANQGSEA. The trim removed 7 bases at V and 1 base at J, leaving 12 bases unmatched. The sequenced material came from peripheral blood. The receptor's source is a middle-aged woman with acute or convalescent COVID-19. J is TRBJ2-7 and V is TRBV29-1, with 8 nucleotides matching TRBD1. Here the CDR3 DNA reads TGCAGCGCCGAAACCGACAGGGGTTCGTCCTACGAGCAGTACTTC. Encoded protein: CSAETDRGSSYEQYF.